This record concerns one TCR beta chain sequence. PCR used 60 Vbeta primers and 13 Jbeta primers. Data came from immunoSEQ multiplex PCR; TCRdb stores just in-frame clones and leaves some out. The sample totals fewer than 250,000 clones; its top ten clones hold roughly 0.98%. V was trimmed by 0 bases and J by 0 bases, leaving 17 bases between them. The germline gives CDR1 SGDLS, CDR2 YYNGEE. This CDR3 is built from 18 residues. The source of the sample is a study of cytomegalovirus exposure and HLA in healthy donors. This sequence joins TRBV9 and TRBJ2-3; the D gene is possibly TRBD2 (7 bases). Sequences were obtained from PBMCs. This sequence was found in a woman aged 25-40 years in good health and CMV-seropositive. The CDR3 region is CASSVEGGRRTSTDTQYF. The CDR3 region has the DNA TGTGCCAGCAGCGTAGAGGGGGGGCGCCGCACTAGCACAGATACGCAGTATTTT.